The source of this T cell receptor (beta chain) is a study of blood T cell repertoires in COVID-19. The wider study: Material from acute and convalescent COVID-19 was sourced from the United States, Italy and Spain. Sources were T cells, B-cell-depleted T cells, or PBMCs; the material itself was cDNA or gDNA.

In the authors' methods: The authors estimated nucleated cell counts from reference gene primer amplification. Sequencing used immunoSEQ multiplex PCR; TCRdb keeps in-frame clones, though not all of them. V and J calls and clone size are given by that table; D and trimming were obtained from the DNA. The table includes about 85,000 clones, approximately 80% detected once. The CDR3 totals 16 residues. Germline V CDR1 and CDR2: DFQATT, SNEGSKA (reference sequence). Trimming took off 3 bases at V and 1 base at J, with 19 bases between the two ends. The source is a human donor in a cohort sampled during active COVID-19. This chain links TRBV20-1 with TRBJ2-7; tentative D call: TRBD1 (7 bases). Sequencing was performed on peripheral blood. The CDR3 sequence is CSASGGGGIASYEQYF. The CDR3 DNA reads TGCAGTGCTAGTGGAGGGGGCGGGATTGCGTCCTACGAGCAGTACTTC.